A selection of T cell receptor beta chains follows, all from one sample in a study of blood T cell repertoires in COVID-19. Using immunoSEQ multiplex PCR, the repertoire was profiled, and TCRdb retains in-frame clones only, with some absent. The sample contains 200,000 to 300,000 clones, approximately 85% of which appear only once. Source material: peripheral blood. These TCRs come from a human donor in a cohort sampled during active COVID-19. Both conserved end residues are part of each CDR3. The size entry is marked missing in some rows and otherwise reads once, few, many or a size class.

j_gene | abundance | v_gene | CDR3aa
TRBJ1-5 | - | TRBV5-6 | CASSYQTGDQPQHF
TRBJ1-1 | - | TRBV6-6 | CASRKTGRATEAFF
TRBJ1-6 | - | TRBV11-2 | CASSLDSGLGRGGSPLHF
TRBJ2-7 | - | TRBV27 | CASSLGQGRTYEQYF
TRBJ1-6 | - | TRBV9 | CASSVGGSGGGNSPLHF
TRBJ1-5 | few | TRBV4-2 | CASSLENYKGGVHGNQPQHF
TRBJ2-3 | - | TRBV7-2 | CASSLQGADTQYF
TRBJ1-4 | - | TRBV7-8 | CASSPGVWNEKLFF
TRBJ2-5 | - | TRBV6-4 | CASSLRLAGGRRETQYF
TRBJ2-3 | - | TRBV5-4 | CASSTGDSTDTQYF
TRBJ2-7 | - | TRBV30 | CAWRQGPYEQYF
TRBJ1-1 | - | TRBV12-3/TRBV12-4 | CASSSRLNTEAFF
TRBJ1-5 | - | TRBV7-8 | CASSIDRVSGPQHF
TRBJ2-2 | - | TRBV3-1/TRBV3-2 | CASSTPVGTSGDGELFF
TRBJ2-3 | - | TRBV6-1 | CASSAQDRGRADTQYF
TRBJ2-7 | - | TRBV28 | CASRDSTYEQYF
TRBJ2-7 | - | TRBV28 | CASSIPARSYEQYF
TRBJ1-2 | - | TRBV6-2/TRBV6-3 | CASSPYDSRSDYTF
TRBJ2-7 | - | TRBV19 | CASSIGTEATYEQYF
TRBJ2-2 | - | TRBV14 | CASSRRLAGATGELFF
TRBJ2-5 | - | TRBV11-2 | CASSLGGAAETQYF
TRBJ1-1 | - | TRBV29-1 | CSVKGVGMNTEAFF
TRBJ2-5 | - | TRBV5-4 | CASSSIPRDTKGETQYF